These T cell receptor beta chains were read from a single sample in a study of T cell repertoires in cytomegalovirus infection. A single record per CDR3 protein comes from TCRdb applying MiXCR to the reads. This sample has around 100,000 distinct CDR3 sequences, with over 40% found just once. Their antigens are not known. The material was CD8+ T cells from cultured PBMCs, obtained from culture after CMV antigen stimulation. The receptors here all came from a human donor in good health (CMV status not recorded). Some clones in this sample may be carry-over from other donors' samples. Each CDR3 is given with its conserved first and last residue. A D gene is named only where the DNA matches it firmly. Size tells how often a clone was seen (once, few, many) or the class of an expanded clone, and some rows leave it out.

-	TRBV19	TRBJ2-7	-	CASSLLDSYEQYF	TGTGCCAGTAGCCTTCTCGACTCCTACGAGCAGTACTTC
-	TRBV18	TRBJ2-7	many	CASSPNREEQYF	TGTGCCAGCTCACCGAACAGGGAAGAGCAGTACTTC
-	TRBV7-9	TRBJ1-1	few	CASSRDRFLHTEAFF	TGTGCCAGCAGCCGCGACAGGTTTCTGCACACTGAAGCTTTCTTT
-	TRBV6-1	TRBJ2-2	-	CASSDFRRTDNTGELFF	TGTGCCAGCAGTGACTTCCGCCGGACAGACAACACCGGGGAGCTGTTTTTT
TRBD1	TRBV14	TRBJ1-2	few	CASSPYRGFGYTF	TGTGCCAGCAGCCCTTACAGGGGTTTCGGCTACACCTTC
-	TRBV7-8	TRBJ2-7	-	CASSSGLRYEQYF	TGTGCCAGCAGCTCGGGACTCCGGTACGAGCAGTACTTC
TRBD1	TRBV12-5	TRBJ2-3	-	CASAEGQGITDTQYF	TGTGCTAGTGCCGAGGGACAGGGGATCACAGATACGCAGTATTTT
TRBD1	TRBV28	TRBJ2-7	-	CASSSPGTGAEQYF	TGTGCCAGCAGTTCTCCCGGGACAGGGGCCGAGCAGTACTTC
TRBD2	TRBV12-3/TRBV12-4	TRBJ2-2	-	CASSSGTSSRGELFF	TGTGCCAGCAGCTCCGGGACTAGTTCCAGGGGGGAGCTGTTTTTT
-	TRBV28	TRBJ1-1	many	CASSPSIDVEAFF	TGTGCCAGCAGTCCCAGCATCGATGTTGAAGCTTTCTTT
-	TRBV12-3/TRBV12-4	TRBJ2-3	few	CAVGALSQYF	TGTGCCGTGGGGGCTCTGTCGCAGTATTTT